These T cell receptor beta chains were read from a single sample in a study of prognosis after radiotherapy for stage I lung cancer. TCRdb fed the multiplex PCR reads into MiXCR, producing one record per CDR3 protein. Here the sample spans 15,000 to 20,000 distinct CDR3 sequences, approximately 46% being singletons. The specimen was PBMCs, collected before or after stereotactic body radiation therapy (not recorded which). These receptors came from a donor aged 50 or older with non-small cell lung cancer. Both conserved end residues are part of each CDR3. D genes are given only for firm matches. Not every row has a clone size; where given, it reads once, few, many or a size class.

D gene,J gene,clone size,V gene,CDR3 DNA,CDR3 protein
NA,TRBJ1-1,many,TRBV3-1,TGTGCCAGCAGCCAAGTGGCAGGGTCGGGCACTGAAGCTTTCTTT,CASSQVAGSGTEAFF
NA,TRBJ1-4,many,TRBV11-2,TGTGCCAGCAGCCGGCCTCGGGGGGCGGCTAATGAAAAACTGTTTTTT,CASSRPRGAANEKLFF
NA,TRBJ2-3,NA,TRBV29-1,TGCAGCGTTGTTGAGTTCAGGTTGACAGATACGCAGTATTTT,CSVVEFRLTDTQYF
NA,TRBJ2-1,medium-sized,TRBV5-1,TGCGCCAGCAGCCCGCTGGGCGGGGGCTCTTTCAGCAATGAGCAGTTCTTC,CASSPLGGGSFSNEQFF
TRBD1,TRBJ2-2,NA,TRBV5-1,TGCGCCAGCAGCTCGACTCAGGGGGCGGGCACCGGGGAGCTGTTTTTT,CASSSTQGAGTGELFF
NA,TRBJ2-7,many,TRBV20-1,TGCAGTGCTACTGACAGGGAGGATTATGGCGAGCAGTACTTC,CSATDREDYGEQYF
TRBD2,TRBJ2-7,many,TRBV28,TGTGCCAGCAGTTCCACGGGAGGTAGAGAGCAGTACTTC,CASSSTGGREQYF
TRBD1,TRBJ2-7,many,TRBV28,TGTGCCAGCAGTGCCGCCGGGACAGGGGGCAACTACGAGCAGTACTTC,CASSAAGTGGNYEQYF
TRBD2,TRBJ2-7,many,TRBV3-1,TGTGCCAGCAGCCAGGGGGGGCGGGAGGGCTACGAGCAGTACTTC,CASSQGGREGYEQYF
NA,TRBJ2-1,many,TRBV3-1,TGTGCCAGCAGCCAAGATAAGTGGGGTTCCTACAATGAGCAGTTCTTC,CASSQDKWGSYNEQFF
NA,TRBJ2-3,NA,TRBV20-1,TGCAGTGCTAGAGCATGGACCAGAACAGATACGCAGTATTTT,CSARAWTRTDTQYF
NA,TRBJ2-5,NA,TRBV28,TGTGCCAGCCGGTGGGGTCTGCAGACCCGGTACTTC,CASRWGLQTRYF
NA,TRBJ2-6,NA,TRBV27,TGTTCCAGCAGTTTATCGTACCGCCCAGCTGGGGCCAGCGTCCCGACTTTC,CSSSLSYRPAGASVPTF
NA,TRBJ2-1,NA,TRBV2,TGTGCCAGCAGTACTAGCTGGCTCAATGAGCAGTTCTTC,CASSTSWLNEQFF
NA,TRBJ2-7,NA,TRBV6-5,TGTGCCAGCAGTTTGCTCTACGAGCAGTACTTC,CASSLLYEQYF
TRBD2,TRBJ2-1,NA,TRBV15,TGTGCCACCAGCAGAGATCTCCTGGGACTAGCGGGAGATGAGCAGTTCTTC,CATSRDLLGLAGDEQFF
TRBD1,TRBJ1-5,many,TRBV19,TGTGCCAGTAGCCCGGACAGGACTAGCAATCAGCCCCAGCATTTT,CASSPDRTSNQPQHF
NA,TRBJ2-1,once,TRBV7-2,TGTGCCAGCAGCCAACTAGTAGTCCCCGGCGAGCAGTTCTTC,CASSQLVVPGEQFF
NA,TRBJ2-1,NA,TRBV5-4,TGTGCCAGCAGCTTGGCCCCAGGGGGCGGGAGGTACGACGAGCAGTTCTTC,CASSLAPGGGRYDEQFF
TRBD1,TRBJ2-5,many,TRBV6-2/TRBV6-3,TGTGCCAGCAGTGGGATCGGGACAGGGAGGGTGAAGACCCAGTACTTC,CASSGIGTGRVKTQYF
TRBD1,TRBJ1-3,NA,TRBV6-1,TGTGCCAGCGAGGGGGCCGACGGCAACACCATATATTTT,CASEGADGNTIYF
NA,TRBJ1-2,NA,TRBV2,TGTGCCAGCAGTTACCGAGGGGCTAACTATGGCTACACCTTC,CASSYRGANYGYTF
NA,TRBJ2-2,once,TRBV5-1,TGCGCCAGTCATCCAGGCGGGATTCTTACCGGGGAGCTGTTTTTT,CASHPGGILTGELFF
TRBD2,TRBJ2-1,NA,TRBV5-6,TGTGCCAGCAGCTTGATCGGGGGGGTCGATGAGCAGTTCTTC,CASSLIGGVDEQFF
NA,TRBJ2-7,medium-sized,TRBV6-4,TGTGCCAGCAGTGAAGAGGGGCCATCCTACGAGCAGTACTTC,CASSEEGPSYEQYF
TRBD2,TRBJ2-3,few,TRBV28,TGTGTCAGCAGCCCGACCTCGTGTACTAGCGGGACCGCAGCTAATACGCAGTATTTT,CVSSPTSCTSGTAANTQYF
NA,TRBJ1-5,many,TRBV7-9,TGTGCCAGCAGCTTTTGGGTACAGCCCCAGCATTTT,CASSFWVQPQHF
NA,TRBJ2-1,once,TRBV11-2,TGTGCCAGCAGCATCCAACAGGGCAATGAGCAGTTCTTC,CASSIQQGNEQFF
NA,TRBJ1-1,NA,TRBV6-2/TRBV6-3,TGTGCCAGCAGGAAAATAGGTCAGAACAATGAAGCTTTCTTT,CASRKIGQNNEAFF
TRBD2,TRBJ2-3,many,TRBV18,TGTGCCAGCTCATTGACTAGCGGGACTAGCACAGATACGCAGTATTTT,CASSLTSGTSTDTQYF
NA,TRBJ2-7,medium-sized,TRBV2,TGTGCCAGCCGGCCGACCTTGGGTCGCGAGCAGTACTTC,CASRPTLGREQYF
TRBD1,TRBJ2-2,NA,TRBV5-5,TGTGCCAGCATCCTGTCGGGACAGGGGGCAACCGGGGAGCTGTTTTTT,CASILSGQGATGELFF
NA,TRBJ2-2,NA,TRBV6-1,TGTGCCAGCAGTGAACGTTGCGGGTCGAACACCCGGGAGCTGTTTTTT,CASSERCGSNTRELFF
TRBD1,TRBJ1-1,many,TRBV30,TGTGCCTGCGGGACAGGGGTGATGGCTTTCTTT,CACGTGVMAFF
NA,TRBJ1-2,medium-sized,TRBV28,TGTGCCAGCACCCGAGAGGGGAGCAGAGCTAACTATGGCTACACCTTC,CASTREGSRANYGYTF
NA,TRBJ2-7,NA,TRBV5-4,TGTGCCAGCAGCTTTGACTCCTACGAGCAGTACTTC,CASSFDSYEQYF
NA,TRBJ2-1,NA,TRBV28,TGTGCCAGCAGCTCTCCGAATAGCAGGAAATCTAGAGAGCAGTTCTTC,CASSSPNSRKSREQFF
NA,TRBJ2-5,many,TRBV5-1,TGCGCCAGCAGCTTGGTAGGCCTGGAGACCCAGTACTTC,CASSLVGLETQYF
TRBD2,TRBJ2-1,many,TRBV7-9,TGTGCCAGCAGGGGACTAGCGGGATCGGAGAAAAACAATGAGCAGTTCTTC,CASRGLAGSEKNNEQFF
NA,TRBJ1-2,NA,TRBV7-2,TGTGCCAGCAGCTTGACATCCGGGACGGTGACGGGCTATGGCTACACCTTC,CASSLTSGTVTGYGYTF
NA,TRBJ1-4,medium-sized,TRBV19,TGTGCCAGTACCTTGCGGGGTTTGGGAGAAAAACTGTTTTTT,CASTLRGLGEKLFF
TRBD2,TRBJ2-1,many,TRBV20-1,TGCAGTGCTGGACTAGCGGGAGTCCCCTACAATGAGCAGTTCTTC,CSAGLAGVPYNEQFF
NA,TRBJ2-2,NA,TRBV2,TGTGCCAGCAGTGCTGGAGGGGGCTACACCGGGGAGCTGTTTTTT,CASSAGGGYTGELFF
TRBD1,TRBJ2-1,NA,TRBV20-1,TGCAGTGCTTTCCAGTACAGGGGGCGCAATGAGCAGTTCTTC,CSAFQYRGRNEQFF
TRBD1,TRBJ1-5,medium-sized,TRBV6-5,TGTGCCAGCAGTTACGGGACAGGGGGCGGCCAGCCCCAGCATTTT,CASSYGTGGGQPQHF
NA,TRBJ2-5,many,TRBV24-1,TGTGCCACCCCGTTCCTGGCAGGAAGTAGCCAAGAGACCCAGTACTTC,CATPFLAGSSQETQYF
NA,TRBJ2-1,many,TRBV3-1,TGTGCCAGCAGCCAAACGTCAGGGGTGGCCAATGAGCAGTTCTTC,CASSQTSGVANEQFF
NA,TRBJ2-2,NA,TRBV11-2,TGTGCCACGAGCAAGTTCCGGGGCAGGAAGAACACCGGGGAGCTGTTTTTT,CATSKFRGRKNTGELFF
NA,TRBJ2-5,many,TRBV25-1,TGTGCCAGCAGTGATCGTCGGCTAGGGGAGACCCAGTACTTC,CASSDRRLGETQYF
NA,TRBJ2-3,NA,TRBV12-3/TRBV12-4,TGTGCCAGCATGAGAGGCCTCACATATACGCAGTGTTTT,CASMRGLTYTQCF
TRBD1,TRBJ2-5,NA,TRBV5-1,TGCGCCAGCAGCCCCAGGGGGCGTTCAGAGACCCAGTACTTC,CASSPRGRSETQYF
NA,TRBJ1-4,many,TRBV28,TGTGCCGTAGGAGGGGGGGCAGGGCTCGCAACTAATGAAAAACTGTTTTTT,CAVGGGAGLATNEKLFF
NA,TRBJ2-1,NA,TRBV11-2,TGTGCCAGCAGCTTATCCCCTGAGCTTAGCTCCTACAATGAGCAGTTCTTC,CASSLSPELSSYNEQFF
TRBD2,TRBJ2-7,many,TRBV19,TGTGCCAGTGGCTGGGGGGGAGCGGGAGACCGCGAGCAGTACTTC,CASGWGGAGDREQYF
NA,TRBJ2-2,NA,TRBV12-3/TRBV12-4,TGTGACAGCACCCCTGGGGAGTCCCTCGGGGAGCTGTTTTTT,CDSTPGESLGELFF
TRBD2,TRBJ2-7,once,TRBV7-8,TGTGCCAACAGACAACCTAGCGGGGGGTATGAGCAGTACTTC,CANRQPSGGYEQYF
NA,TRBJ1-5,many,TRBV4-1,TGCGCCAGCAGCTCGGGGGGACCTTATAGCAATCAGCCCCAGCATTTT,CASSSGGPYSNQPQHF
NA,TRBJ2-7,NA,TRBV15,TGTGCCACCAGCAGGGACCTAGGGGTCTACTATCAGTACTTC,CATSRDLGVYYQYF
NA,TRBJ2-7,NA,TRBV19,TGTGCCAGTAGTCCCGGCTTCCACGAGCAGTACTTC,CASSPGFHEQYF
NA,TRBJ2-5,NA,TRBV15,TGTGCCACCAGCCCGTCCCCAGGGCAAGAGACCCAGTACTTC,CATSPSPGQETQYF